This TCR beta chain was sequenced for a study of cytomegalovirus exposure and HLA in healthy donors. In the PCR, 60 Vbeta and 13 Jbeta primers were used. Only in-frame clones appear in the TCRdb table, and some are missing; sequencing was by immunoSEQ multiplex PCR. The sample yields about 200,000 clones, about 77% seen once. Germline CDR1 MGHRA, CDR2 YSYEKL. The CDR3 covers 19 residues. The V gene end was trimmed by 1 base and the J gene end by 6 bases; junction bases not matched to a gene: 15. The material sequenced was PBMCs. The sequence derives from a woman aged 25 to 45 in good health and CMV-seronegative. The V and J genes are TRBV4-1 and TRBJ2-7; 13 nucleotides agree with TRBD2. CDR3 nucleotides: TGCGCCAGCAGCCAAGCCCGCGGAGGACTAGCGGGAGTTAACTCCGAGCAGTACTTC. Its translation is CASSQARGGLAGVNSEQYF.